Presented here are 22 T cell receptor beta chains from one specimen sequenced in a study of blood T cells in healthy people across ages. PCR was performed a second time for about 6 to 11 cycles using a sample-barcoded 5' primer and a J-beta primer mix. MiXCR, applied by TCRdb to the 5' RACE reads, yields one record per CDR3 protein. Here the sample spans about 670,000 distinct CDR3 sequences, approximately 52% being singletons. What was sequenced was blood. The receptors shown here come from a woman aged 80 or older in good health.

To note about this clonotype: A much larger clone is a single base away; this may be a read error. The chain recombines TRBV12-3 or TRBV12-4 with TRBJ2-1; no firm D call. The CDR3 is 12 amino acids. V lost 8 bases to trimming and J lost 10 bases, with 15 bases between them. The CDR3 loop reads CASRVYSNEQFF. The CDR3 nucleotides read TGTGCCAGCCGCGTTTATAGTAACGAGCAGTTCTTC.

Turning to this clonotype: This may arise from a read error, as a much more abundant clone is one base away. This sequence joins TRBV6-5 and TRBJ1-1, with D perhaps matching TRBD1 (6 bases). CDR3 length: 15 residues. Trimming cost V 2 bases and J 1 base, with 11 bases left between them. Germline V CDR1 and CDR2: MNHEY, SVGAGI. CDR3 DNA: TGTGCCAGCAGTTACGGTGCAGGGGCGAACACTGAAGCTTTCTTT. Its protein product is CASSYGAGANTEAFF.

The J gene is TRBJ2-1, the V gene TRBV4-1; 8 bases agree with TRBD2. This CDR3 comprises 20 residues. The germline CDR1 and CDR2 sequences are MGHRA and YSYEKL. Unmatched junction bases numbered 16, after V lost 0 bases and J lost 3 bases. The CDR3 spells CASSQDGGMWVAGIYNEQFF. The CDR3 nucleotides read TGCGCCAGCAGCCAAGATGGAGGGATGTGGGTAGCGGGAATCTACAATGAGCAGTTCTTC.

This clonotype was picked up one time. This may be a read error, as it is one base from a much larger clone. The chain uses TRBV12-3 or TRBV12-4 and TRBJ2-3; D is possibly TRBD2 (6 bases). The CDR3 totals 14 residues. CDR3 protein: CTSSQGGDGDTQYF. The CDR3 DNA follows: TGTACCAGCAGTCAAGGCGGGGACGGCGATACGCAGTATTTT.

Remarks on this clonotype: A much larger clone is a single base away; this may be a read error. The chain has TRBV5-1 and TRBJ2-1; 8 positions match TRBD2. CDR3 length equals 16 residues. Trimming took 0 bases from V and 6 from J; bases not matched to a gene: 8. In germline, CDR1 is SGHRS, CDR2 YFSETQ. The CDR3 sequence is CASSLGVGTRSNEQFF. The CDR3 region has the DNA TGCGCCAGCAGCTTGGGGGTTGGGACTAGATCCAATGAGCAGTTCTTC.

V usage is TRBV11-2 and J usage is TRBJ2-2; 10 nucleotides align to TRBD2. Germline CDR1 and CDR2: SGHAT and FQNNGV. Trimming at V came to 4 bases and at J to 5 bases, leaving 7 bases not matched to a gene. This CDR3 is built from 16 residues. The CDR3 spells CASSSGTSVITGELFF. The CDR3 DNA is TGTGCCAGCAGCTCGGGGACTAGCGTCATTACCGGGGAGCTGTTTTTT.

V is TRBV7-2 and J is TRBJ1-3; 8 bases fit TRBD1. Per the germline V gene, CDR1 is SGHTA and CDR2 is FQGNSA. The V and J ends lost 3 bases and 0 bases, in that order; junction bases with no gene match: 10. CDR3 size: 18 residues. Here the CDR3 DNA reads TGTGCCAGCAGCTTTTCAACAGGGGGAATCGTCTCTGGAAACACCATATATTTT. Protein product: CASSFSTGGIVSGNTIYF.

This clonotype has a single count. The gene calls are TRBV7-2 and TRBJ1-2, with TRBD1 as a possible D gene (5 bases). Trimming took off 5 bases at V and 3 bases at J, with 16 bases between the two ends. This CDR3 comprises 15 residues. CDR1 and CDR2 (germline): SGHTA, FQGNSA. The CDR3 DNA reads as TGTGCCAGCAGCCCCCGGGACTTCAGGGACTATGGCTACACCTTC. Its translation: CASSPRDFRDYGYTF.

This clonotype appeared many times. The chain combines TRBV29-1 with TRBJ1-2, with 7 bases identical to TRBD1. This CDR3 comprises 19 residues. With V trimmed by 6 bases and J by 1 base, 23 bases remained unmatched. Germline CDR1 is SQVTM and CDR2 is ANQGSEA. The CDR3 region has the DNA TGCAGCGTCGGGTGGGGGAAAGGGGACAGCTCCGGGGGTAACTATGGCTACACCTTC. It encodes CSVGWGKGDSSGGNYGYTF.

J is TRBJ2-7 and V is TRBV29-1, with 11 positions matching TRBD2. The CDR3 extends over 16 amino acids. Germline CDR1 and CDR2: SQVTM and ANQGSEA. J gave up 7 bases and V 4 bases, and 15 bases lay outside the gene matches. For the CDR3, the DNA is TGCAGCGTTGTGCCGTGGGGGACTAGCGGATACAATGAGCAGTACTTC. Translated: CSVVPWGTSGYNEQYF.

The V gene is TRBV15, the J gene TRBJ2-1, with D hard to call. The ends were cut back, 6 bases at V and 0 bases at J, with 6 bases in the middle. The CDR3 covers 13 residues. The germline V gene has CDR1 LNHNV and CDR2 YYDKDF (reference sequence). CDR3: CATSPDSYNEQFF. The CDR3 DNA reads TGTGCCACCAGTCCAGACTCCTACAATGAGCAGTTCTTC.

This clonotype was found once. The gene calls are TRBV24-1 and TRBJ2-7; D may be TRBD1 (5 bases). This CDR3 comprises 13 residues. V was cut by 1 base and J by 6 bases, with 9 bases left in between. Germline V gives CDR1 KGHDR, CDR2 SFDVKD. The CDR3 reads CATSDFNRREQYF. The CDR3, as DNA: TGTGCCACCAGTGATTTCAACAGGCGCGAGCAGTACTTC.

V gene TRBV7-8 combines with J gene TRBJ2-3; D is ambiguous. This CDR3 is 17 amino acids long. The germline CDR1 and CDR2 sequences are SGHVS and FQNEAQ. The V and J ends lost 5 bases and 1 base respectively, with 19 bases between them. CDR3 protein: CASSLGLLLIRTDTQYF. The CDR3 DNA reads as TGTGCCAGCAGCCTAGGCCTCTTATTAATTCGCACAGATACGCAGTATTTT.

CDR3 amino acids: CASSVGDRCTDTQYF. The CDR3 DNA reads TGTGCCAGCAGTGTAGGGGACAGGTGCACAGATACGCAGTATTTT. The chain combines TRBV6-1 with TRBJ2-3, with TRBD1 matching over 8 bases. This CDR3 spans 15 amino acids. Per germline, CDR1 MNHNS and CDR2 SASEGT. J was trimmed by 1 base and V by 4 bases; bases with no gene match: 4.

The V gene is TRBV28, the J gene TRBJ1-4, with D maybe TRBD1 (6 bases). This CDR3 has 15 amino acids. CDR1 MDHEN and CDR2 SYDVKM come from the germline V gene. The V end lost 5 bases, the J end lost 8 bases, and 18 bases lay between the germline ends. The CDR3: CASSLVGGLKEKLFF. The CDR3 DNA follows: TGTGCCAGCAGTCTGGTCGGGGGGCTGAAGGAAAAACTGTTTTTT.

V is TRBV6-6 and J is TRBJ2-7; D remains ambiguous. From germline, CDR1 is MNHNY and CDR2 SVGAGI (reference sequence). Trimming pared 7 bases from V and 1 base from J, leaving 11 bases between. This CDR3 contains 13 residues. The CDR3 here is CASKLTTSYEQYF. The CDR3 coding sequence is TGTGCCAGCAAGCTCACTACGTCCTACGAGCAGTACTTC.

This clonotype was counted a single time. A much larger clone sits a single nucleotide away, making a read error possible. This sequence joins TRBV11-2 and TRBJ2-1; 10 nucleotides agree with TRBD2. CDR1 and CDR2 from the germline V gene are SGHAT and FQNNGV. CDR3 length: 17 residues. The CDR3 DNA reads TGTGCCGGCAGCTTAGGCGCTAGCGGGAGAGAGATTCGAGAGCAGTTCTTC. This codes for CAGSLGASGREIREQFF.

In its sample, this clonotype was seen many times. This chain links TRBV29-1 with TRBJ2-5, with 9 bases identical to TRBD1. V was pared by 3 bases and J by 4 bases, with 6 bases of the junction left unmatched. The CDR3 has 14 amino acids. In germline, CDR1 is SQVTM, CDR2 ANQGSEA. CDR3 loop: CSVDRTGDGETQYF. CDR3 in DNA: TGCAGCGTTGACCGGACAGGGGATGGAGAGACCCAGTACTTC.

This clonotype showed up just once. Just one base apart from a much larger clone, this may be a read error. The chain is built from TRBV12-3 or TRBV12-4 and TRBJ2-1; possible D gene TRBD2, 5 bases. The J call may be in error: the DNA end matches TRBJ2-7 better. CDR3 size: 15 residues. CDR3 DNA: TGTGCCAGCATTTCTATACCACCCGACTACAATGAGCAGTACTTC. Protein product: CASISIPPDYNEQYF.

V usage is TRBV20-1 and J usage is TRBJ2-1, with D possibly being TRBD1 (6 bases). From germline, CDR1 is DFQATT and CDR2 SNEGSKA (reference sequence). CDR3 length: 15 amino acids. V lost 1 base and J lost 1, with 11 bases in between. DNA for the CDR3: TGCAGTGCTAGAGCCCCCGGACAGTCCTACAATGAGCAGTTCTTC. This sequence encodes CSARAPGQSYNEQFF.

The chain joins TRBV3-1 to TRBJ2-7, with D maybe TRBD1 (6 bases). In germline, CDR1 is LGHDT, CDR2 YNNKEL (reference sequence). The CDR3 is made up of 13 amino acids. Trimming pared 5 bases from V and 6 bases from J, leaving 14 bases between. The CDR3 sequence is CASSYGTQGEQYF. As DNA, the CDR3 is TGTGCCAGCAGCTACGGGACACAAGGCGAGCAGTACTTC.

As concerns this clonotype: The junction and the germline gene differ at one end; a read error may be behind it. This rearrangement joins TRBV9 to TRBJ1-2, with TRBD1 identical over 7 bases. CDR1 is SGDLS, CDR2 YYNGEE, per germline. This CDR3 comprises 15 residues. The CDR3 sequence: CASSVGTDPNCGYTF. The CDR3 DNA sequence: TGTGCCAGCAGCGTCGGGACAGACCCTAACTGTGGCTACACCTTC. The entire variable domain, with the rest obtained from reference TRBV9 and TRBJ1-2, is as follows: DSGVTQTPKHLITATGQRVTLRCSPRSGDLSVYWYQQSLDQGLQFLIQYYNGEERAKGNILERFSAQQFPDLHSELNLSSLELGDSALYFCASSVGTDPNCGYTFGSGTRLTVV.